This T cell receptor beta chain was obtained from a study of OX40 agonist ivuxolimab in advanced cancers. About the research overall: Ivuxolimab, an agonist antibody against OX40 (CD134), was given to patients. Dose-escalation cases comprised hepatocellular carcinoma, melanoma, renal cell or head and neck cancer. Antecedent anti-PD-1, anti-PD-L1 or anti-CTLA-4 therapy was permissible, with roughly 40% having received some.

Assay: immunoSEQ multiplex PCR; the TCRdb copy retains only in-frame clones and omits some. Among approximately 82,000 clones listed, roughly 92% were seen once. The CDR3 totals 15 residues. Germline V gives CDR1 MNHNY, CDR2 SVGAGI (reference sequence). V gave up 0 bases and J gave up 4 bases; unmatched junction bases: 3. Specimen: CD4+ or CD8+ T cells sorted from blood, collected in a trial of the OX40 agonist ivuxolimab. This chain links TRBV6-6 with TRBJ2-7; 10 bases match TRBD1. This sequence was found in an adult with an advanced solid tumor such as melanoma, head and neck, liver or kidney cancer. The CDR3 coding sequence is TGTGCCAGCAGTTACTCGACAGGGGGCGCATACGAGCAGTACTTC. Translated, it gives CASSYSTGGAYEQYF.